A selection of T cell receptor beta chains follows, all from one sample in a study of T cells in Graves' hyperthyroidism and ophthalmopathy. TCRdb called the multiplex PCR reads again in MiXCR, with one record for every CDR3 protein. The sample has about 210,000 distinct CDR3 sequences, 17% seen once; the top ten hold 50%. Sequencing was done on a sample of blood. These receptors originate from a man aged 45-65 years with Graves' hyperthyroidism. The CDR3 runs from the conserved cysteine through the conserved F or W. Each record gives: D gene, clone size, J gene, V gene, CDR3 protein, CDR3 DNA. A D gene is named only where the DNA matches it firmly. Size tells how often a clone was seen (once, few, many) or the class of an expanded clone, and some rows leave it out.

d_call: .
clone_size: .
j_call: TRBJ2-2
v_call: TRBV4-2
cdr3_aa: CASSQDPGSTGELFF
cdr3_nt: TGTGCCAGCAGCCAAGATCCCGGGAGCACCGGGGAGCTGTTTTTT

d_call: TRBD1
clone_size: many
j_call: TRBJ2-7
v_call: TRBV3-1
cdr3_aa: CASSQDLSIGQGRYF
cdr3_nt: TGTGCCAGCAGCCAAGATCTTAGCATCGGACAGGGGCGGTACTTC

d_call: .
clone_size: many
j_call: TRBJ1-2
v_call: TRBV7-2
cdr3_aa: CASSLGGSANYGYTF
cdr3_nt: TGTGCCAGCAGCTTAGGAGGGTCAGCTAACTATGGCTACACCTTC

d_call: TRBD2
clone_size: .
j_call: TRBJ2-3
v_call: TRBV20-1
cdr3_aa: CSARDLLAGVEDTQYF
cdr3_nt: TGCAGTGCTAGAGATCTGCTAGCGGGAGTGGAAGATACGCAGTATTTT

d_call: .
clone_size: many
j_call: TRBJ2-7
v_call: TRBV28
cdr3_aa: CASRPEVREGSYEQYF
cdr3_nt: TGTGCCAGCAGGCCCGAGGTGCGCGAGGGCTCCTACGAGCAGTACTTC

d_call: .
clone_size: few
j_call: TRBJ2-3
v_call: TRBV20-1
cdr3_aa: CSARLPSATQYF
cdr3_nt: TGCAGTGCTAGACTTCCTTCGGCTACGCAGTATTTT

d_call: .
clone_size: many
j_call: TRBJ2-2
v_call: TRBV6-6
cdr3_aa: CASSYSTTGELFF
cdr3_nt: TGTGCCAGCAGTTACTCGACCACCGGGGAGCTGTTTTTT

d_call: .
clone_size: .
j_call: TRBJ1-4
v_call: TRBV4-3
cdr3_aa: CASNPLGRREKLFF
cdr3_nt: TGCGCCAGCAACCCACTGGGGAGGCGCGAAAAACTGTTTTTT

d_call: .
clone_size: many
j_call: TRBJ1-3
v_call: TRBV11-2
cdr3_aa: CASSSAGFLAGNTIYF
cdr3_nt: TGTGCCAGCAGCTCCGCAGGGTTTCTAGCTGGAAACACCATATATTTT

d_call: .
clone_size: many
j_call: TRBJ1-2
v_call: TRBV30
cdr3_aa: CAWTRTSMGYGYTF
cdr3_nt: TGTGCCTGGACAAGGACTTCCATGGGATATGGCTACACCTTC

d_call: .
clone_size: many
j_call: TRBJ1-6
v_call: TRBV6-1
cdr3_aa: CASSRSSYNSPLHF
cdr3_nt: TGTGCCAGCTCCAGGAGCTCCTATAATTCACCCCTCCACTTT

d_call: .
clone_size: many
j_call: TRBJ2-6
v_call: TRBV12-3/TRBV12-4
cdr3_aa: CASRSSPGPGANVLTF
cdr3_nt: TGTGCCAGCAGGTCAAGTCCAGGGCCTGGGGCCAACGTCCTGACTTTC

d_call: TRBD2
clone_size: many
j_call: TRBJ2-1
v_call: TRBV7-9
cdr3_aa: CASSASTSGTYPSYNEQFF
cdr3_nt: TGTGCCAGCAGCGCATCTACTAGCGGGACGTATCCCTCCTACAATGAGCAGTTCTTC

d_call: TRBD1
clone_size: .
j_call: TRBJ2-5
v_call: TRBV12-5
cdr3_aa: CASGLVRGQGLGETQYF
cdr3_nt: TGTGCTAGTGGTTTGGTAAGGGGACAGGGGCTGGGAGAGACCCAGTACTTC

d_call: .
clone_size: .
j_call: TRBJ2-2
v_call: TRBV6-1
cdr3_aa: CASNTLRVFTGELFF
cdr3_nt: TGTGCCAGCAACACCCTCCGGGTGTTCACCGGGGAGCTGTTTTTT

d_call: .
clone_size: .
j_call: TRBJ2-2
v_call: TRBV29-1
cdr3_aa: CSVRLGGFTGELFF
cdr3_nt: TGCAGCGTCCGCCTGGGGGGTTTCACCGGGGAGCTGTTTTTT

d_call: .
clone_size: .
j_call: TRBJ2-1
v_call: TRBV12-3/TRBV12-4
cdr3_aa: CASSFTENNEQFF
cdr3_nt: TGTGCCAGCAGTTTCACAGAAAACAATGAGCAGTTCTTC

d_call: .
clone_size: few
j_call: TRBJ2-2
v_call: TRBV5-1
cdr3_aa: CASSIGVRTGELFF
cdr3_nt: TGCGCCAGCAGCATAGGGGTCCGCACCGGGGAGCTGTTTTTT

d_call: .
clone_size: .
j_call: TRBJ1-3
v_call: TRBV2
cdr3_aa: CASTFGVFGNTIYF
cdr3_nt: TGTGCCAGCACATTTGGGGTGTTTGGAAACACCATATATTTT

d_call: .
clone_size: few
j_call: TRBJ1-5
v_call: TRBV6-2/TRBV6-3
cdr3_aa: CASSYVDSSNQPQHF
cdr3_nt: TGTGCCAGCAGTTACGTAGACTCCAGCAATCAGCCCCAGCATTTT

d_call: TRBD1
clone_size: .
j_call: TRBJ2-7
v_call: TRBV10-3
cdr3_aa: CAISHDRGSYEQYF
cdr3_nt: TGTGCCATCAGTCATGACAGGGGATCGTACGAGCAGTACTTC

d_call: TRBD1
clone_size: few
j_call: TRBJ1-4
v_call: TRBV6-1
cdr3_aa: CASRPYRGREKLFF
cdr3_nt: TGTGCCAGCAGGCCCTACAGGGGGCGCGAAAAACTGTTTTTT

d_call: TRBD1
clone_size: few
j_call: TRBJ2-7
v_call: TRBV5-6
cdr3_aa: CASSLAAGTGAYEQYF
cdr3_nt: TGTGCCAGCAGCTTGGCCGCTGGGACAGGGGCCTACGAGCAGTACTTC

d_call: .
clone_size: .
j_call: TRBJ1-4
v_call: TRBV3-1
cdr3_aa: CASSQVGDRTNEKLFF
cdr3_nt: TGTGCCAGCAGCCAAGTTGGGGACCGCACTAATGAAAAACTGTTTTTT

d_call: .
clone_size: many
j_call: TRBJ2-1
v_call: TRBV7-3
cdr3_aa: CASSLNAGYNEQFF
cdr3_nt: TGTGCCAGCAGCTTAAATGCAGGGTACAATGAGCAGTTCTTC

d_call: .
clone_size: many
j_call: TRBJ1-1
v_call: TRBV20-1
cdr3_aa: CSARDKGRGTEAFF
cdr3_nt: TGCAGTGCTAGAGATAAGGGCAGGGGCACTGAAGCTTTCTTT

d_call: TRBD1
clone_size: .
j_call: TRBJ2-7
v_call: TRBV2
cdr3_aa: CASNLGQGLEQYF
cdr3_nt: TGTGCCAGCAACTTGGGACAGGGCCTCGAGCAGTACTTC

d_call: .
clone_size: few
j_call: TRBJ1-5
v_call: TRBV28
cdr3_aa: CASSLTEEARPQHF
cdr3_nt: TGTGCCAGCAGTTTGACAGAAGAAGCAAGGCCCCAGCATTTT

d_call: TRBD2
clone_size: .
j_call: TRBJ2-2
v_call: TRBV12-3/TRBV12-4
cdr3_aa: CASSSGSRTGELFF
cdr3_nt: TGTGCCAGCAGTAGCGGGAGTCGGACCGGGGAGCTGTTTTTT

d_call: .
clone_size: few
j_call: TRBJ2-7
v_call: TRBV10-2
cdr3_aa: CASTGSGGAYEQYF
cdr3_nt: TGCGCCAGCACCGGTAGCGGAGGGGCCTACGAGCAGTACTTC

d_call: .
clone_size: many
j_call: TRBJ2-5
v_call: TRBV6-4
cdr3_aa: CASSDWVKPSQETQYF
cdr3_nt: TGTGCCAGCAGTGACTGGGTAAAACCCTCCCAAGAGACCCAGTACTTC

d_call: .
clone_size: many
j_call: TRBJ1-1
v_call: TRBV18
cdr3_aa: CASSPPTRTNTEAFF
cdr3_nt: TGTGCCAGCTCACCACCGACCAGGACGAACACTGAAGCTTTCTTT

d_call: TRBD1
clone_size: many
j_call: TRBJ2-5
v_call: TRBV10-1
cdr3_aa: CASSTGAQETQYF
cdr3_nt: TGCGCCAGCAGTACAGGGGCTCAGGAGACCCAGTACTTC

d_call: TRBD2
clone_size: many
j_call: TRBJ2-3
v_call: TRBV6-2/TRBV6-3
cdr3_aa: CASSQPYSGSFRDTQYF
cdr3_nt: TGTGCCAGCAGTCAGCCCTACAGCGGGAGTTTTAGAGATACGCAGTATTTT

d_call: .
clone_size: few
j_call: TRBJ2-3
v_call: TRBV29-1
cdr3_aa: CSVEEDTELDTQYF
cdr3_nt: TGCAGCGTTGAAGAAGATACGGAACTAGATACGCAGTATTTT

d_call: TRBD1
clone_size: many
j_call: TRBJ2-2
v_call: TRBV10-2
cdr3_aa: CASREPGQGTNTGELFF
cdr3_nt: TGCGCCAGCAGGGAGCCGGGACAGGGAACGAACACCGGGGAGCTGTTTTTT

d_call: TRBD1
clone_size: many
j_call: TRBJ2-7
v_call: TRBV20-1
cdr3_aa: CSANDRADEQYF
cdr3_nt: TGCAGTGCTAATGACAGGGCCGACGAGCAGTACTTC

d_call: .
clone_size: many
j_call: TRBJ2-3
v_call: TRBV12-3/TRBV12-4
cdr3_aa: CASSFAPTGTDTQYF
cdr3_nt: TGTGCCAGCAGTTTCGCGCCAACCGGGACAGATACGCAGTATTTT

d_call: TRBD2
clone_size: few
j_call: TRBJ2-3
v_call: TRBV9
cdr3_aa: CASSGTSGYDYNTDTQYF
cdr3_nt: TGTGCCAGCAGCGGGACTAGCGGATATGATTACAACACAGATACGCAGTATTTT

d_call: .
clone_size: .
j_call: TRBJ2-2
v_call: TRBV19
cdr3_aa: CAAQPTPNTGELFF
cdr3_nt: TGTGCCGCCCAGCCGACACCGAACACCGGGGAGCTGTTTTTT

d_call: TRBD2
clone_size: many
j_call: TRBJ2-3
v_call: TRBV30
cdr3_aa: CAWKTSGHVDTQYF
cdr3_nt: TGTGCCTGGAAGACTAGCGGCCACGTTGATACGCAGTATTTT

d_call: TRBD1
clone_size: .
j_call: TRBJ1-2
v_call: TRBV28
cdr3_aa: CASSPGDRTNYGYTF
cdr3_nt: TGTGCCAGCAGTCCCGGGGACAGGACGAACTATGGCTACACCTTC

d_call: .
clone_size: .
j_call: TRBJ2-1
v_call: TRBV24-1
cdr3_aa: CATSERQALYNEQFF
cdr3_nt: TGTGCCACCAGTGAGAGGCAGGCCCTATACAATGAGCAGTTCTTC

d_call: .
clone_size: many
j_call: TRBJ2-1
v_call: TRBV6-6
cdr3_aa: CASSYSGGSEQFF
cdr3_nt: TGTGCCAGCAGTTACAGTGGGGGGAGTGAGCAGTTCTTC

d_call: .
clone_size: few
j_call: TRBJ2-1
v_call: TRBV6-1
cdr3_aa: CASSDPETDAYNEQFF
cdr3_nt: TGTGCCAGCAGTGACCCCGAGACCGACGCCTACAATGAGCAGTTCTTC

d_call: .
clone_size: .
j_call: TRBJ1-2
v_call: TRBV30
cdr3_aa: CAAQGNYGYTF
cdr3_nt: TGTGCCGCCCAGGGAAACTATGGCTACACCTTC

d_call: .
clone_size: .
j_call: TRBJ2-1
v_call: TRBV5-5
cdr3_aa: CASSLSMVPRYNEQFF
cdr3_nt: TGTGCCAGCAGCTTGTCGATGGTCCCCCGATACAATGAGCAGTTCTTC

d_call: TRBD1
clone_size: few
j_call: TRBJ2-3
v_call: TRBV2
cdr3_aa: CASSGGRGLLRNTDTQYF
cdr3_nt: TGTGCCAGCAGTGGGGGCAGGGGGCTTCTGCGGAACACAGATACGCAGTATTTT

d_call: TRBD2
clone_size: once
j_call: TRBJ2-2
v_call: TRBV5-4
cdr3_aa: CASSGLAGGLNTGELFF
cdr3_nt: TGTGCCAGCAGCGGACTAGCGGGAGGCCTAAACACCGGGGAGCTGTTTTTT

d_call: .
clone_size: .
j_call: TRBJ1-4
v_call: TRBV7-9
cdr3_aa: CASSPLQGRGEKLFF
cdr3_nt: TGTGCCAGCAGCCCCCTTCAAGGCAGAGGGGAAAAACTGTTTTTT